The 16 T cell receptor beta chains below all came from one sample that was sequenced in a study of cytomegalovirus exposure and HLA in healthy donors. In the PCR, 60 Vbeta and 13 Jbeta primers were used. TCRdb's copy holds only in-frame clones and misses some; the assay was immunoSEQ multiplex PCR. The table records some 98,000 clones, roughly four fifths of them present only once. Material for sequencing was PBMCs. Source of these receptors: a female donor in good health and CMV-seronegative.

The CDR3 coding sequence is TGTGCCAGCAGCCCCGACACCGGACTGGACGGTGAAGCTTTCTTT. As protein: CASSPDTGLDGEAFF. This chain connects TRBV7-2 to TRBJ1-1, with D unresolved. The germline CDR1 and CDR2 sequences are SGHTA and FQGNSA. The V end was cut by 5 bases, the J end by 7 bases, with 20 bases between. The CDR3 runs 15 residues.

The V and J genes are TRBV19 and TRBJ1-2; D not resolved. Germline CDR1 reads LNHDA; CDR2 reads SQIVND (reference sequence). V was pared by 3 bases and J by 1 base, with 9 bases between. The CDR3 contains 14 residues. The CDR3 bases are TGTGCCAGTAGTATTCAGTACCATAACTATGGCTACACCTTC. It translates to CASSIQYHNYGYTF.

The rearrangement uses TRBV7-3 and TRBJ2-1; TRBD2 agrees at 9 bases. After removal of 8 bases from V and 8 bases from J, the junction contained 7 bases not matched to a gene. Germline V gene lookup returns CDR1 SGHTA and CDR2 FQGTGA. The CDR3 spans 13 residues. In DNA form, the CDR3 reads TGTGCCAGCCGGCGGGAGGGCCGGGATGAGCAGTTCTTC. Protein product: CASRREGRDEQFF.

The CDR3 bases are TGTGCCAGCAGTTCCTACAGGGGAATTGGAAACACCATATATTTT. Amino acids: CASSSYRGIGNTIYF. V usage is TRBV6-1 and J usage is TRBJ1-3; the match to TRBD1 covers 7 bases. J lost 3 bases, V lost 5 bases, and 7 bases had no gene match. CDR3 length equals 15 residues. CDR1 and CDR2 from the germline V gene are MNHNS and SASEGT.

The rearrangement uses TRBV7-9 and TRBJ1-3, with 8 bases that match TRBD1. Germline CDR1 is SEHNR and CDR2 is FQNEAQ (reference sequence). The CDR3 length is 15 residues. J gave up 3 bases and V 3 bases, and 4 bases lay outside the gene matches. The CDR3 sequence: CASSLTGDFGNTIYF. The CDR3 DNA follows: TGTGCCAGCAGCTTGACAGGGGACTTTGGAAACACCATATATTTT.

This rearrangement joins TRBV13 to TRBJ1-1; D unresolved. Germline V gene lookup returns CDR1 PRHDT and CDR2 FYEKMQ (reference sequence). The CDR3 is 13 residues long. V was clipped by 2 bases and J by 7 bases, with 11 bases between them. The CDR3 sequence: CASSLRRVGEAFF. The CDR3 DNA is TGTGCCAGCAGCTTAAGGCGGGTTGGTGAAGCTTTCTTT.

This clone has only a few counts. The V gene is TRBV5-1, the J gene TRBJ2-6, with TRBD1 matching 9 bases. Germline loops: CDR1 SGHRS, CDR2 YFSETQ. The trim removed 4 bases at V and 2 bases at J, leaving 7 bases unmatched. CDR3 length: 17 residues. CDR3 DNA sequence: TGCGCCAGCAGCATCCTCACAGGGGGCGCTGGGGCCAACGTCCTGACTTTC. Its protein is CASSILTGGAGANVLTF.

The chain combines TRBV6-5 with TRBJ2-7, with D tentatively TRBD1 (6 bases). Germline V lookup: CDR1 MNHEY, CDR2 SVGAGI. CDR3 length: 13 amino acids. V was pared by 5 bases and J by 5 bases, with 13 bases between. The CDR3 sequence is CASSNTGLNEQYF. The CDR3 DNA is TGTGCCAGCAGTAATACAGGGTTGAACGAGCAGTACTTC.

This clone was counted a few times. The germline gene is not matched at one end of the junction; a read error may be the cause. The CDR3 reads CSSSLPQGQVLLGYTF. The CDR3 DNA follows: TGTTCCAGCAGCCTCCCCCAAGGACAGGTCCTCTTGGGCTACACCTTC. This chain links TRBV7-9 with TRBJ1-2, with 7 nucleotides matching TRBD1. The CDR3 runs to 16 residues. Germline loops: CDR1 SEHNR, CDR2 FQNEAQ (reference sequence).

CDR3 DNA: TGTGCCAGTAGTTCAACCGGGGCACAGGGATCCTACGAGCAGTACTTC. Its translation is CASSSTGAQGSYEQYF. The genes are TRBV19 and TRBJ2-7, with a weak D call TRBD1 (6 bases). The germline V gene encodes CDR1 LNHDA and CDR2 SQIVND (reference sequence). The length of the CDR3 is 16 residues. V was clipped by 5 bases and J by 1 base, with 18 bases between them.

The chain uses TRBV6-5 and TRBJ1-5; tentative D call: TRBD1 (6 bases). V was pared by 6 bases and J by 6 bases, with 9 bases between. The CDR3 is 12 amino acids. CDR1 is MNHEY, CDR2 SVGAGI, per germline. This CDR3 is CASRQGTQPQHF. CDR3 bases: TGTGCCAGCAGACAGGGCACTCAGCCCCAGCATTTT.

This chain joins TRBV2 and TRBJ2-5; a weak D match, TRBD2 (6 bases). The V end was cut by 9 bases, the J end by 2 bases, with 7 bases between. Germline V lookup: CDR1 SNHLY, CDR2 FYNNEI. The CDR3 loop spans 11 amino acids. CDR3 coding DNA: TGTGCCAGTAGCGGACAAGAGACCCAGTACTTC. Amino acid sequence: CASSGQETQYF.

The rearrangement links TRBV5-4 to TRBJ2-1, with a possible D match to TRBD2 (5 bases). V dropped 1 base and J dropped 2 bases, with 16 bases sitting between them. CDR1 and CDR2 from the germline V gene are SGHNT and YYREEE (reference sequence). This CDR3 is 17 amino acids long. The CDR3 DNA is TGTGCCAGCAGCTTGTTCTTCCGCAGCGGAGCCTACAATGAGCAGTTCTTC. The encoded protein is CASSLFFRSGAYNEQFF.

This clone was counted between two and nine times. J is TRBJ2-7 and V is TRBV19; 9 bases fit TRBD2. Germline assignment: CDR1 LNHDA and CDR2 SQIVND (reference sequence). The CDR3 covers 16 residues. The J segment lost 12 bases and the V segment lost 3 bases, leaving 18 bases of the junction unmatched. The CDR3 is CASSIDHSGGRPSRYF. The DNA for the CDR3 is TGTGCCAGTAGTATCGACCATAGCGGGGGCCGCCCGAGTCGGTACTTC.

This clone was counted between two and nine times. The chain couples TRBV9 to TRBJ1-1; maybe TRBD1 (5 bases). CDR3 size: 16 residues. Germline CDR1 reads SGDLS; CDR2 reads YYNGEE. The germline V and J ends were trimmed by 4 bases and 0 bases, with 16 bases remaining between them. As DNA, the CDR3 is TGTGCCAGCAGCCCGTCGGGGGTCGTCCTGAACACTGAAGCTTTCTTT. Its protein product is CASSPSGVVLNTEAFF.

The chain is built from TRBV11-2 and TRBJ2-2; TRBD2 agrees at 11 bases. Germline V gene lookup returns CDR1 SGHAT and CDR2 FQNNGV. V shed 5 bases and J 6 bases; nucleotides not matched to a gene: 5. This CDR3 is built from 15 residues. CDR3 DNA sequence: TGTGCCAGCAGCCTAACTAGCGGGAGTCCCGGGGAGCTGTTTTTT. Translated: CASSLTSGSPGELFF.